This is a list of T cell receptor beta chains from one sample in a study of regulatory T cells in long-lasting Graves disease. A single record per CDR3 protein comes from TCRdb applying MiXCR to the multiplex PCR reads. This sample has under 500,000 distinct CDR3 sequences, with around 20% found just once. The source material was peripheral blood mononuclear cells (PBMCs), sampled when the disease was refractory, from a patient treated with antithyroid drugs. These receptor sequences come from a female donor with Graves disease. Both conserved end residues are part of each CDR3. Fields, in order: V gene, J gene, D gene, clone size, CDR3 protein, CDR3 DNA. D genes are given only for firm matches. Clone size is shown for a subset of rows, as once, few, many or a class of expanded clone.

TRBV5-4,TRBJ1-1,.,few,CASSLAAGRGTEAFF,TGTGCCAGCAGCTTGGCTGCAGGGCGGGGCACTGAAGCTTTCTTT
TRBV12-3/TRBV12-4,TRBJ2-7,.,many,CASSLSGAIHEQYF,TGTGCCAGCAGTTTGAGCGGAGCGATCCACGAGCAGTACTTC
TRBV9,TRBJ1-2,.,few,CASSVSSGSYGYTF,TGTGCCAGCAGCGTATCGAGCGGCTCCTATGGCTACACCTTC
TRBV7-9,TRBJ1-1,TRBD1,few,CASSSNRQGLNTEAFF,TGTGCCAGCAGCTCAAATAGACAGGGTTTGAACACTGAAGCTTTCTTT
TRBV28,TRBJ1-5,.,few,CASGLTANQPQHF,TGTGCCAGCGGTCTGACAGCAAATCAGCCCCAGCATTTT
TRBV27,TRBJ1-5,.,few,CASSYTAHNQPQHF,TGTGCCAGCAGTTACACGGCGCATAATCAGCCCCAGCATTTT
TRBV11-2,TRBJ2-5,TRBD2,many,CASSLGLAGGPETQYF,TGTGCCAGCAGCCTAGGACTAGCGGGAGGCCCAGAGACCCAGTACTTC
TRBV7-6,TRBJ2-7,TRBD1,.,CASSLETGHEQYF,TGTGCCAGCAGCTTAGAGACAGGGCACGAGCAGTACTTC
TRBV29-1,TRBJ2-7,.,.,CSVEPRGNSYEQYF,TGCAGCGTTGAACCCAGGGGCAACTCCTACGAGCAGTACTTC
TRBV28,TRBJ1-3,.,many,CASSLADPGNTIYF,TGTGCCAGCAGTTTAGCCGATCCTGGAAACACCATATATTTT
TRBV11-3,TRBJ2-2,TRBD1,.,CASSARTGSSNTGELFF,TGTGCCAGCAGCGCCCGGACAGGGTCTTCGAACACCGGGGAGCTGTTTTTT
TRBV6-1,TRBJ2-7,TRBD1,few,CASKLGGAAYEQYF,TGTGCCAGCAAGTTAGGGGGCGCCGCCTACGAGCAGTACTTC
TRBV9,TRBJ2-1,.,.,CASSVDASSYNEQFF,TGTGCCAGCAGCGTAGACGCTAGCTCCTACAATGAGCAGTTCTTC
TRBV6-1,TRBJ1-2,.,many,CASRSGWVNGYTF,TGTGCCAGCAGGTCAGGGTGGGTCAACGGCTACACCTTC
TRBV5-1,TRBJ2-6,.,.,CASSLVLGLGSGANVLTF,TGCGCCAGCAGCTTGGTCTTGGGACTGGGGTCTGGGGCCAACGTCCTGACTTTC
TRBV6-1,TRBJ2-2,.,many,CASIGFRGSAGELFF,TGTGCCAGCATAGGATTCAGGGGATCGGCCGGGGAGCTGTTTTTT
TRBV30,TRBJ1-4,TRBD1,few,CAWRGQGNEKLFF,TGTGCCTGGAGGGGACAGGGTAATGAAAAACTGTTTTTT
TRBV6-1,TRBJ1-6,.,.,CASMRGIRSPLHF,TGTGCCAGCATGAGGGGGATACGTTCACCCCTCCACTTT
TRBV29-1,TRBJ2-2,.,many,CSVRDPGARLGPNTGELFF,TGCAGCGTCCGAGACCCAGGGGCACGGTTGGGACCTAACACCGGGGAGCTGTTTTTT
TRBV6-4,TRBJ2-7,TRBD1,.,CASSEAGTGGSEQYF,TGTGCCAGCAGTGAAGCCGGGACAGGGGGAAGCGAGCAGTACTTC
TRBV28,TRBJ1-3,TRBD1,many,CASSPRGLGNTIYF,TGTGCCAGCAGTCCCAGGGGGCTCGGAAACACCATATATTTT
TRBV4-2,TRBJ2-1,.,.,CASSQGSGGRSLVQFF,TGTGCCAGCAGCCAAGGGTCTGGCGGCCGTTCGTTAGTGCAGTTCTTC
TRBV6-2/TRBV6-3,TRBJ2-3,.,.,CATPLRTLVTQYF,TGTGCGACCCCCCTGAGAACCCTGGTTACGCAGTATTTT
TRBV20-1,TRBJ2-5,.,many,CSAELQGVPQETQYF,TGCAGTGCTGAACTACAGGGAGTGCCCCAAGAGACCCAGTACTTC